This TCR beta chain was obtained from a study of CD8+ T cells in alopecia areata (dated 2018 in TCRdb). Background on the whole study: Treated patients were enrolled in an open-label pilot trial of oral tofacitinib at 5 to 10 mg twice daily for moderate-to-severe alopecia areata. Patients on tofacitinib were biopsied at baseline and after 4 and 24 weeks of treatment, and several of the patients also had a later scalp biopsy. RNA was obtained with the PAXgene miRNA kit for fixed scalp, the miRNeasy kit for PBMCs, and the RNeasy kit for mouse skin. In humans, TCRbeta sequencing was performed on scalp tissue and on sorted CD4+ and CD8+ peripheral blood T cells from healthy controls and from patients with patchy or totalis/universalis alopecia areata. Patients stayed on tofacitinib for 6 to 18 months and then had 6 months of follow-up off drug so that delayed response and recurrence could be assessed. Amplification of TCRbeta CDR3 regions was done by immunoSEQ multiplex PCR using 35 Vbeta forward primers and 13 Jbeta reverse primers. In both human patients and the C3H/HeJ mouse model, the study applied high-throughput TCRbeta sequencing to look at T cell clonal expansion in alopecia areata. Clonality in the scalp was compared among normal scalp (n=4), patchy alopecia areata scalp (n=8), and alopecia totalis/universalis scalp (n=8). General findings and caveats noted by the study authors: Compared with normal scalp, lesional scalp, particularly in alopecia totalis/universalis, had higher clonality and more expanded CD8+ clones, which suggests antigenic drive. Unlike mouse skin, which is dominated by gammadelta T cells, normal human skin has resident alphabeta T cells that are also sequenced, and this complicates analysis of the scalp TCR repertoire. TCR sequences shared between patients were less clear than in mice, possibly partly because of HLA diversity in the patient population.

The library was made by the immunoSEQ multiplex PCR assay. To provide template for TCR sequencing, every sample had RNA extracted and reverse transcribed into cDNA. SuperScript III was used for first-strand cDNA synthesis, primed with a 2:1 mix of oligo-dT and random hexamers. A synthetic immune receptor repertoire was used to assess amplification bias, and residual bias was removed computationally. Per the source publication's procedure: Raw reads were preprocessed to remove errors, and CDR3 was defined by IMGT conventions from the conserved cysteine to phenylalanine. Clonality was computed as 1 minus the Shannon entropy, with the entropy normalized by log2 of the number of productive unique TCRs. Whether scalp clones were CD4 or CD8 was inferred by matching scalp TCRbeta sequences against CD4 and CD8 repertoires sorted from blood. What TCRdb holds here is the immuneACCESS table cut down to in-frame rearrangements. Part of the clones is not present; checked against another copy, under half of the missing clones reflect an unresolved V gene, and the others are unexplained. That table furnishes V, J and clone size, whereas the DNA furnished D and trimming. In all, the sample holds over 100,000 clones, and 49% of those were seen once. Jointly, the top ten make up about 17% of the sample.

In the germline V gene, CDR1 corresponds to SQVTM and CDR2 to ANQGSEA. V sheds 3 bases and J sheds 3 bases, leaving 12 bases between their ends. The CDR3 spans 13 residues, from the cysteine through the phenylalanine. Only CDR3 DNA is held: 39 bases, read in frame from base 1. The meaning of the sample's time point label: baseline before oral tofacitinib. From alopecia areata patients, peripheral blood was collected along with lesional scalp punch biopsies. PBMCs were separated by density centrifugation and stained for CD3, CD4 and CD8, after which CD4+ and CD8+ T cells were sorted on a FACSAria. As regards this clone: Its target antigen remains unknown. Per-base qualities were not stored, and no clone one base away is much larger.

This specimen consisted of CD8+ T cells sorted from blood, obtained at week 0. This chain joins TRBV29-1 to TRBJ2-7, with a tentative D gene TRBD2 over 7 matching bases. This receptor was obtained from a human donor with alopecia areata. The CDR3 sequence is CSVEGGGHYEQYF. The nucleotide sequence is TGCAGCGTTGAGGGAGGGGGACACTACGAGCAGTACTTC.